The 25 T cell receptor beta chains listed next were all sequenced from one sample in a study of blood T cell repertoires in COVID-19. Sequencing used immunoSEQ multiplex PCR; TCRdb keeps in-frame clones, though not all of them. The repertoire has 130,000 or so clones, roughly 80% of them found once; the top ten carry roughly 3%. The specimen was peripheral blood. These receptors all come from a woman of 80 years or more with acute or convalescent COVID-19.

The rearrangement links TRBV11-1 to TRBJ2-7, with TRBD1 matching 8 bases. The V gene end was trimmed by 3 bases and the J gene end by 3 bases; junction bases not matched to a gene: 4. Germline loops: CDR1 SGHAT, CDR2 FQDESV (reference sequence). The CDR3 runs to 14 residues. The CDR3 coding sequence is TGTGCCAGCAGCTTGACAGGGGCAAGCTACGAGCAGTACTTC. Protein product: CASSLTGASYEQYF.

CDR3 nucleotides: TGTGCCAGCAGCTTAGCCGTGACAGGGACGCCCTATGGCTACACCTTC. Translated: CASSLAVTGTPYGYTF. V usage is TRBV7-9 and J usage is TRBJ1-2; 7 positions agree with TRBD1. Losses at the gene ends were 0 bases for V and 4 bases for J; bases not matched to a gene: 8. The germline CDR1 and CDR2 sequences are SEHNR and FQNEAQ (reference sequence). The CDR3 loop spans 16 amino acids.

This clone was counted a few times. The chain employs TRBV11-1 and TRBJ1-1, with D unclear. The germline CDR1 and CDR2 sequences are SGHAT and FQDESV (reference sequence). The CDR3 is 12 residues long. V was shortened by 2 bases and J by 4 bases, with 5 bases between the two germline ends. The CDR3 loop is CASSLSSTEAFF. CDR3 sequence (DNA): TGTGCCAGCAGCTTATCCAGCACTGAAGCTTTCTTT. The whole variable domain, filled in from reference TRBV11-1 and TRBJ1-1, reads EAEVAQSPRYKITEKSQAVAFWCDPISGHATLYWYRQILGQGPELLVQFQDESVVDDSQLPKDRFSAERLKGVDSTLKIQPAELGDSAMYLCASSLSSTEAFFGQGTRLTVV.

This clone was seen just once. The chain uses TRBV14 and TRBJ2-7, with TRBD1 identical over 8 bases. There are 13 residues in the CDR3. Trimming at V came to 4 bases and at J to 3 bases, leaving 2 bases not matched to a gene. From germline, CDR1 is SGHDN and CDR2 FVKESK. CDR3 in amino acids: CASSRGQVYEQYF. The CDR3 DNA reads TGTGCCAGCAGCCGGGGACAGGTCTACGAGCAGTACTTC. Filled out from reference TRBV14 and TRBJ2-7, the complete variable domain reads EAGVTQFPSHSVIEKGQTVTLRCDPISGHDNLYWYRRVMGKEIKFLLHFVKESKQDESGMPNNRFLAERTGGTYSTLKVQPAELEDSGVYFCASSRGQVYEQYFGPGTRLTVT.

The chain combines TRBV15 with TRBJ1-5, with 7 bases lining up with TRBD1. J lost 2 bases, V lost 8 bases, and 6 bases had no gene match. Per germline, CDR1 LNHNV and CDR2 YYDKDF (reference sequence). The length of the CDR3 is 14 residues. The CDR3 here is CATRPGTGNQPQHF. The CDR3 DNA follows: TGTGCCACCCGACCCGGGACAGGCAATCAGCCCCAGCATTTT.

The chain joins TRBV9 to TRBJ2-1; 9 bases are a match to TRBD1. Germline-derived CDR1 and CDR2 are SGDLS and YYNGEE. The V and J ends lost 7 bases and 10 bases, in that order; junction bases with no gene match: 15. This CDR3 has 15 amino acids. CDR3 coding DNA: TGTGCCAGCGGCCCGGGACAGGGCACAGGAGAGGAGCAGTTCTTC. The encoded protein is CASGPGQGTGEEQFF.

This chain links TRBV6-6 with TRBJ2-7; TRBD2 might be the D (6 bases). V lost 5 bases and J lost 3, with 20 bases in between. The CDR3 has 16 amino acids. The V gene's germline CDR1 is MNHNY and CDR2 SVGAGI (reference sequence). CDR3 sequence reads: CASSPPGDSSSYEQYF. CDR3 bases: TGTGCCAGCAGTCCCCCCGGGGACTCCAGCAGCTACGAGCAGTACTTC.

The chain links TRBV3-1 (or the pseudogene TRBV3-2) to TRBJ2-1; D remains ambiguous. Trimming took off 1 base at V and 9 bases at J, with 7 bases between the two ends. This CDR3 is 12 amino acids long. Germline lookup yields CDR1 LGHDT and CDR2 YNNKEL (reference sequence). CDR3 DNA sequence: TGTGCCAGCAGCCAAGCCCGCGGTGAGCAGTTCTTC. Translating gives CASSQARGEQFF.

The V gene is TRBV30, the J gene TRBJ2-2, with no clear D. Germline assignment: CDR1 GTSNPN and CDR2 SVGIG (reference sequence). The V end was cut by 0 bases, the J end by 8 bases, with 4 bases between. This CDR3 contains 11 residues. This CDR3 is CAWSVEGELFF. The CDR3 DNA sequence: TGTGCCTGGAGTGTCGAGGGGGAGCTGTTTTTT.

This rearrangement joins TRBV11-3 to TRBJ2-3, with D possibly matching TRBD2 (5 bases). Germline V gene lookup returns CDR1 SGHNT and CDR2 YENEEA. CDR3 length: 12 amino acids. The V and J ends lost 3 bases and 6 bases respectively, with 7 bases between them. In DNA, the CDR3 is TGTGCCAGCAGCTTGAGCGGTGATACGCAGTATTTT. It is translated as CASSLSGDTQYF.

The CDR3 DNA reads TGTGCCAGCAGCTCCCCGACTAGCGGGTCACAGGATACGCAGTATTTT. It codes for CASSSPTSGSQDTQYF. V is TRBV11-2 and J is TRBJ2-3; 10 bases line up with TRBD2. Trimming at V came to 4 bases and at J to 6 bases, leaving 10 bases not matched to a gene. The length of the CDR3 is 16 residues. The germline V gene encodes CDR1 SGHAT and CDR2 FQNNGV.

This chain links TRBV6-5 with TRBJ1-2; the match to TRBD1 covers 7 bases. This CDR3 contains 14 residues. V trimming: 5 bases; J trimming: 4 bases; junction bases outside the gene matches: 7. Germline-derived CDR1 and CDR2 are MNHEY and SVGAGI. The CDR3 protein is CASSQGTAIYGYTF. For the CDR3, the DNA is TGTGCCAGCAGTCAGGGGACAGCGATCTATGGCTACACCTTC.

The V gene is TRBV6-5, the J gene TRBJ1-1; D gene ambiguous. Germline lookup yields CDR1 MNHEY and CDR2 SVGAGI. CDR3 length equals 14 residues. Trimming cost V 9 bases and J 4 bases, with 18 bases left between them. This CDR3 reads CASTTAGIGTEAFF. The CDR3 DNA is TGTGCCAGTACAACTGCGGGGATAGGCACTGAAGCTTTCTTT.

This clone was seen more than once but under ten times. The rearrangement joins TRBV11-1 to TRBJ1-1, with D perhaps TRBD1 (6 bases). Germline CDR1 and CDR2: SGHAT and FQDESV (reference sequence). The V end lost 5 bases, the J end lost 4 bases, and 20 bases lay between the germline ends. This CDR3 is built from 16 residues. CDR3 DNA sequence: TGTGCCAGCAGCCCCCGAAGGGGGGGGGCTATCACTGAAGCTTTCTTT. Its protein is CASSPRRGGAITEAFF. Filled out from reference TRBV11-1 and TRBJ1-1, the complete variable domain reads EAEVAQSPRYKITEKSQAVAFWCDPISGHATLYWYRQILGQGPELLVQFQDESVVDDSQLPKDRFSAERLKGVDSTLKIQPAELGDSAMYLCASSPRRGGAITEAFFGQGTRLTVV.

The J gene is TRBJ1-5, the V gene TRBV24-1; TRBD1 might be the D (6 bases). Looked up from germline, CDR1 is KGHDR and CDR2 is SFDVKD. This CDR3 contains 13 residues. The germline V and J ends were trimmed by 5 bases and 6 bases, with 10 bases remaining between them. The CDR3 region has the DNA TGTGCCACCAGTGGGGGGCTGGGTCAGCCCCAGCATTTT. As protein: CATSGGLGQPQHF.

The chain employs TRBV6-5 and TRBJ1-4; the D gene is possibly TRBD1 (5 bases). V gave up 0 bases and J gave up 6 bases, with 8 bases separating them. From germline, CDR1 is MNHEY and CDR2 SVGAGI. CDR3 length: 14 residues. The chain's CDR3 is CASSYSQGDEKLFF. The CDR3 DNA follows: TGTGCCAGCAGTTACTCGCAGGGCGATGAAAAACTGTTTTTT.

V and J are TRBV5-1 and TRBJ1-2; D is perhaps TRBD1 (5 bases). CDR3 length: 14 residues. Germline loops: CDR1 SGHRS, CDR2 YFSETQ. The V gene lost 0 bases and the J gene lost 4 bases, with 10 bases spanning the gap. The chain's CDR3 is CASSLEDKRYGYTF. The CDR3 DNA reads TGCGCCAGCAGCTTGGAGGACAAACGCTATGGCTACACCTTC.

The genes are TRBV4-2 and TRBJ1-1, with TRBD1 as a possible D gene (5 bases). CDR1 and CDR2 from the germline V gene are LGHNA and YNFKEQ. This CDR3 region has 14 residues. Trimming removed 0 bases at V and 3 bases at J, with 8 bases between. CDR3 coding DNA: TGTGCCAGCAGCCAAGAAGTGACAGACACTGAAGCTTTCTTT. Protein sequence: CASSQEVTDTEAFF.

The V call is TRBV5-4, the J call TRBJ2-7; maybe TRBD2 (5 bases). Germline V gene lookup returns CDR1 SGHNT and CDR2 YYREEE (reference sequence). The germline V and J ends were trimmed by 4 bases and 0 bases, with 8 bases remaining between them. The CDR3 spans 13 residues. In DNA form, the CDR3 reads TGTGCCAGCAGCATGGACTTCTCCTACGAGCAGTACTTC. As protein: CASSMDFSYEQYF.

CDR3 sequence: CSVLDREQQYF. The CDR3 DNA reads TGCAGCGTTCTGGACAGGGAGCAGCAGTACTTC. The J gene is TRBJ2-7, the V gene TRBV29-1; 8 nucleotides agree with TRBD1. The CDR3 is 11 residues long. The V gene's germline CDR1 is SQVTM and CDR2 ANQGSEA. V lost 5 bases, J lost 8 bases, and 5 bases stayed unmatched.

The CDR3 sequence is CASSRTSGGVDWDTQYF. DNA of the CDR3: TGTGCCAGCAGTCGGACTAGCGGGGGAGTGGATTGGGATACGCAGTATTTT. V is TRBV7-9 and J is TRBJ2-3; 13 bases align to TRBD2. The trim removed 6 bases at V and 6 bases at J, leaving 12 bases unmatched. Germline-derived CDR1 and CDR2 are SEHNR and FQNEAQ (reference sequence). The CDR3 has 17 residues.

This clone was counted once. The DNA of the CDR3 is TGTGCCAGCAGCAAAACCTCCCCGGGACAGGTGGGACCTCTATATAGCAATCAGCCCCAGCATTTT. Its protein product is CASSKTSPGQVGPLYSNQPQHF. V and J are TRBV21-1 and TRBJ1-5; TRBD1 reflects the table's D call only, with no check against the DNA. TRBV21-1 is labeled a pseudogene. This CDR3 is built from 22 residues.

This clone was seen just once. The chain uses TRBV3-1 (or the pseudogene TRBV3-2) and TRBJ1-4; D may be TRBD1 (5 bases). The CDR3 totals 17 residues. Trimming stripped 0 bases from V and 4 bases from J, with 15 bases between. CDR1 and CDR2 (germline): LGHDT, YNNKEL (reference sequence). The DNA of the CDR3 is TGTGCCAGCAGCCAAGATCGAAAGGGGCCTAGTAATGAAAAACTGTTTTTT. It yields the protein CASSQDRKGPSNEKLFF.

In this sample, this clone turned up a few times. The chain combines TRBV21-1 with TRBJ1-4. TRBV21-1 is a documented pseudogene. CDR3 length: 15 amino acids. In DNA form, the CDR3 reads TGTGCCAGCAGCGTGCGGGACCACGGGGATGAAAAACTGTTTTTT. It encodes CASSVRDHGDEKLFF.

The rearrangement joins TRBV7-3 to TRBJ1-5; 7 nucleotides align to TRBD1. Losses at the gene ends were 5 bases for V and 2 bases for J; bases not matched to a gene: 6. The CDR3 is 15 residues long. Germline lookup yields CDR1 SGHTA and CDR2 FQGTGA. The CDR3 DNA follows: TGTGCCAGCAGCGCGCGACAGGGTGGCAATCAGCCCCAGCATTTT. Its protein is CASSARQGGNQPQHF.